These 27 T cell receptor beta chains originate from one sample sequenced in a study of blood T cell repertoires in COVID-19. Assay: immunoSEQ multiplex PCR; the TCRdb copy retains only in-frame clones and omits some. Of over 200,000 clones detected, 80% to 90% appear once; the ten largest clones hold approximately 2.1%. The sample was peripheral blood. The receptors shown here come from a man aged 30-40 years who had recovered from COVID-19.

The V and J genes are TRBV3-1 (or the pseudogene TRBV3-2) and TRBJ2-3, with D tentatively TRBD2 (7 bases). Trimming took 0 bases from V and 0 from J, leaving 31 bases between them. The CDR3 is 23 residues long. The germline V gene encodes CDR1 LGHDT and CDR2 YNNKEL (reference sequence). The CDR3 loop reads CASSQDSVTRGPGAQQSTDTQYF. CDR3 bases: TGTGCCAGCAGCCAAGATTCAGTAACGCGGGGGCCCGGTGCCCAACAAAGCACAGATACGCAGTATTTT.

The rearrangement uses TRBV6-5 and TRBJ2-7, with TRBD1 identical over 10 bases. Germline assignment: CDR1 MNHEY and CDR2 SVGAGI. The CDR3 extends over 13 amino acids. With V trimmed by 7 bases and J by 5 bases, 5 bases remained unmatched. Here the CDR3 DNA reads TGTGCCAGCACCGGGGACAGGGGTAACGAGCAGTACTTC. This encodes CASTGDRGNEQYF.

This clone was counted once. CDR3 residues: CASSEGTGMVGWDEKLFF. In DNA form, the CDR3 reads TGTGCCAGCAGTGAGGGGACAGGGATGGTTGGTTGGGATGAAAAACTGTTTTTT. The chain couples TRBV6-1 to TRBJ1-4; 9 nucleotides agree with TRBD1. CDR3 size: 18 residues. The V and J ends lost 3 bases and 6 bases, in that order; junction bases with no gene match: 14. CDR1 is MNHNS, CDR2 SASEGT, per germline.

This chain joins TRBV2 and TRBJ2-7, with D possibly matching TRBD1 (5 bases). The CDR3 length is 14 residues. The V gene's germline CDR1 is SNHLY and CDR2 FYNNEI. Trimming took 7 bases from V and 3 from J, leaving 16 bases between them. The CDR3 protein is CASIPRLGVYEQYF. For the CDR3, the DNA is TGTGCCAGCATTCCCCGGTTAGGGGTCTACGAGCAGTACTTC.

The chain couples TRBV7-9 to TRBJ1-2; D may be TRBD1 (6 bases). Germline values: CDR1 SEHNR, CDR2 FQNEAQ (reference sequence). V dropped 5 bases and J dropped 3 bases, with 13 bases sitting between them. The CDR3 spans 14 residues. Written as DNA, the CDR3 is TGTGCCAGCAGCACGGACAGTTTGTACTATGGCTACACCTTC. This gives the protein CASSTDSLYYGYTF.

The chain couples TRBV6-4 to TRBJ2-1; tentative D call: TRBD1 (5 bases). The germline gives CDR1 MRHNA, CDR2 SNTAGT. Trimming cost V 3 bases and J 6 bases, with 9 bases left between them. The CDR3 length is 13 residues. CDR3 residues: CASSEGLFNEQFF. The CDR3 DNA is TGTGCCAGCAGTGAGGGGCTGTTCAATGAGCAGTTCTTC.

The gene calls are TRBV6-5 and TRBJ1-1; 12 nucleotides align to TRBD1. The CDR3 is made up of 15 amino acids. Germline values: CDR1 MNHEY, CDR2 SVGAGI. The J segment lost 1 base and the V segment lost 10 bases, leaving 7 bases of the junction unmatched. CDR3 in amino acids: CAMGTGGHGNTEAFF. CDR3 nucleotide sequence: TGTGCCATGGGGACAGGGGGCCATGGGAACACTGAAGCTTTCTTT.

The chain uses TRBV19 and TRBJ1-1; maybe TRBD1 (5 bases). This CDR3 contains 14 residues. CDR1 and CDR2 (germline): LNHDA, SQIVND (reference sequence). Between the trimmed V and J ends, which lost 7 bases and 2 bases, there was a span of 14 bases. The CDR3 DNA reads as TGTGCCAGTAACCTCGCAGGGCCCAACACTGAAGCTTTCTTT. Translation gives CASNLAGPNTEAFF. The whole variable domain, remainder taken from reference TRBV19 and TRBJ1-1, is DGGITQSPKYLFRKEGQNVTLSCEQNLNHDAMYWYRQDPGQGLRLIYYSQIVNDFQKGDIAEGYSVSREKKESFPLTVTSAQKNPTAFYLCASNLAGPNTEAFFGQGTRLTVV.

The chain joins TRBV30 to TRBJ2-7; 12 positions match TRBD2. The junction had 4 bases not matched to a gene; V was cut back by 5 bases and J by 2 bases. CDR1 is GTSNPN, CDR2 SVGIG, per germline (reference sequence). The CDR3 is 14 amino acids. In DNA, the CDR3 is TGTGCCTGGGCCTGGACTAGCGGGGCCTACGAGCAGTACTTC. Amino acids: CAWAWTSGAYEQYF.

V usage is TRBV18 and J usage is TRBJ2-1, with 7 bases matching TRBD2. The V gene's germline CDR1 is KGHSH and CDR2 LQKENI. Trimming cost V 2 bases and J 4 bases; bases outside gene matches: 5. This CDR3 is built from 15 residues. CDR3 bases: TGTGCCAGCTCACCAACGGGCGGGGGTTACAATGAGCAGTTCTTC. Translated: CASSPTGGGYNEQFF.

The chain uses TRBV15 and TRBJ2-7; no firm D call. Germline lookup yields CDR1 LNHNV and CDR2 YYDKDF (reference sequence). V was pared by 1 base and J by 1 base, with 14 bases between. This CDR3 region has 16 residues. The CDR3 loop reads CATSRALFDTSYEQYF. CDR3 DNA: TGTGCCACCAGCAGAGCTCTATTTGACACATCCTACGAGCAGTACTTC.

The rearrangement uses TRBV24-1 and TRBJ2-3; 8 nucleotides match TRBD1. The CDR3 length is 15 residues. V shed 1 base, J shed 6 bases, and the junction held 5 bases outside the gene matches. Germline CDR1 is KGHDR and CDR2 is SFDVKD. CDR3 protein: CATSDFQGAADTQYF. CDR3 DNA sequence: TGTGCCACCAGTGATTTCCAGGGGGCTGCGGATACGCAGTATTTT.

This chain connects TRBV7-9 to TRBJ2-1, with a weak D call TRBD2 (6 bases). Germline V gives CDR1 SEHNR, CDR2 FQNEAQ (reference sequence). The V and J ends lost 4 bases and 5 bases respectively, with 15 bases between them. CDR3 length equals 15 residues. The chain's CDR3 is CASSYPREKNNEQFF. Here the CDR3 DNA reads TGTGCCAGCAGCTATCCCCGGGAGAAAAACAATGAGCAGTTCTTC.

The rearrangement uses TRBV15 and TRBJ1-6, with D perhaps TRBD1 (6 bases). V was cut by 6 bases and J by 9 bases, with 12 bases left in between. The CDR3 runs to 13 residues. Looked up from germline, CDR1 is LNHNV and CDR2 is YYDKDF (reference sequence). CDR3: CATRDSFSSPLHF. The CDR3 region has the DNA TGTGCCACCAGGGACAGTTTTAGTTCACCCCTCCACTTT.

The chain combines TRBV7-9 with TRBJ1-6, with TRBD1 as a possible D gene (5 bases). V dropped 4 bases and J dropped 2 bases, with 12 bases sitting between them. From germline, CDR1 is SEHNR and CDR2 FQNEAQ (reference sequence). CDR3 length equals 16 residues. The CDR3 sequence: CASSSTGPTYNSPLHF. The CDR3 coding sequence is TGTGCCAGCAGCTCAACAGGACCTACCTATAATTCACCCCTCCACTTT.

The V and J genes are TRBV10-3 and TRBJ1-2; D is unresolved. This CDR3 spans 15 amino acids. Germline V gene lookup returns CDR1 ENHRY and CDR2 SYGVKD. The V end was cut by 5 bases, the J end by 2 bases, with 15 bases between. This CDR3 reads CAISRPGNQNYGYTF. The CDR3 DNA follows: TGTGCCATCAGTCGGCCAGGCAACCAAAACTATGGCTACACCTTC.

The chain is built from TRBV19 and TRBJ1-2, with D unclear. V lost 0 bases and J lost 4, with 9 bases in between. The germline CDR1 and CDR2 sequences are LNHDA and SQIVND (reference sequence). This CDR3 contains 14 residues. The DNA for the CDR3 is TGTGCCAGTAGTATAGAGCCGCGTCGCTATGGCTACACCTTC. This encodes CASSIEPRRYGYTF.

J is TRBJ2-1 and V is TRBV5-1, with TRBD2 matching 8 bases. Germline trimming cut 3 bases from V and 8 bases from J; bases unmatched to any gene: 13. In germline, CDR1 is SGHRS, CDR2 YFSETQ. There are 16 residues in the CDR3. CDR3 nucleotide sequence: TGCGCCAGCAGCTGGAGGACGGCGGGGGGCATAGATGAGCAGTTCTTC. Amino acid sequence: CASSWRTAGGIDEQFF.

The DNA for the CDR3 is TGTGCCAGCAGGATTACTAGCGGCTACGAGCAGTACTTC. As protein: CASRITSGYEQYF. The chain uses TRBV11-2 and TRBJ2-7; the match to TRBD2 covers 8 bases. The V gene's germline CDR1 is SGHAT and CDR2 FQNNGV. The junction had 4 bases not matched to a gene; V was cut back by 6 bases and J by 3 bases. The CDR3 extends over 13 amino acids.

This chain links TRBV6-1 with TRBJ1-3; no clear D gene. Per germline, CDR1 MNHNS and CDR2 SASEGT. The V end was cut by 1 base, the J end by 7 bases, with 14 bases between. This CDR3 region has 15 residues. Here the CDR3 DNA reads TGTGCCAGCAGTGAAGTGGTGGGCAGAAGGAACACCATATATTTT. Its translation is CASSEVVGRRNTIYF.

A single count supports this clone. This chain links TRBV29-1 with TRBJ2-1, with D hard to call. V was clipped by 5 bases and J by 6 bases, with 11 bases between them. Germline V gene data show CDR1 as SQVTM and CDR2 as ANQGSEA. The CDR3 totals 12 residues. The CDR3 sequence is CSVPLTRNEQFF. The DNA of the CDR3 is TGCAGCGTTCCCCTAACCCGCAATGAGCAGTTCTTC.

This clone was picked up a small number of times. The chain has TRBV5-4 and TRBJ1-1; D not resolved. The length of the CDR3 is 13 residues. Germline CDR1 SGHNT, CDR2 YYREEE (reference sequence). The V end was cut by 4 bases, the J end by 6 bases, with 13 bases between. The CDR3 DNA is TGTGCCAGCAGCCGGACTACTGGGGCTGAAGCTTTCTTT. Protein product: CASSRTTGAEAFF.

The gene calls are TRBV12-5 and TRBJ1-1, with TRBD1 matching over 7 bases. CDR1 and CDR2 (germline): LGHNT, FRNRAP. CDR3 length: 14 amino acids. The V segment lost 5 bases and the J segment 3 bases; nucleotides outside the gene matches: 6. This CDR3 is CASGRDSFYTEAFF. CDR3 DNA sequence: TGTGCTAGTGGTCGGGACAGCTTTTACACTGAAGCTTTCTTT.

The chain is built from TRBV11-2 and TRBJ1-2; TRBD1 is a possible D gene (6 bases). Trimming cost V 0 bases and J 11 bases, with 13 bases left between them. The CDR3 is 13 residues long. In germline, CDR1 is SGHAT, CDR2 FQNNGV. For the CDR3, the DNA is TGTGCCAGCAGCTTAGAGGGCCGAGGGGGATACACCTTC. Amino acid sequence: CASSLEGRGGYTF.

The chain links TRBV20-1 to TRBJ1-3; tentative D call: TRBD1 (5 bases). The V gene's germline CDR1 is DFQATT and CDR2 SNEGSKA (reference sequence). V was cut by 3 bases and J by 3 bases, with 18 bases left in between. The CDR3 spans 16 residues. The CDR3 coding sequence is TGCAGTGCTAGTGGGTTTGGGGCCCCGGGTGGAAACACCATATATTTT. As protein: CSASGFGAPGGNTIYF.

This chain joins TRBV19 and TRBJ1-1, with no clear D. Germline V gives CDR1 LNHDA, CDR2 SQIVND (reference sequence). Trimming shortened V by 2 bases and J by 3 bases, and 7 bases separated the two germline ends. The CDR3 contains 13 residues. Here the CDR3 reads CASSILVDTEAFF. The CDR3 DNA is TGTGCCAGTAGTATATTAGTTGACACTGAAGCTTTCTTT.

J is TRBJ2-7 and V is TRBV19; 8 bases match TRBD1. Germline V CDR1 and CDR2: LNHDA, SQIVND (reference sequence). The trim removed 5 bases at V and 1 base at J, leaving 10 bases unmatched. CDR3 size: 16 residues. CDR3 sequence (DNA): TGTGCCAGTAGTCTACGGACAGGGTTCAAATCCTACGAGCAGTACTTC. Protein product: CASSLRTGFKSYEQYF.